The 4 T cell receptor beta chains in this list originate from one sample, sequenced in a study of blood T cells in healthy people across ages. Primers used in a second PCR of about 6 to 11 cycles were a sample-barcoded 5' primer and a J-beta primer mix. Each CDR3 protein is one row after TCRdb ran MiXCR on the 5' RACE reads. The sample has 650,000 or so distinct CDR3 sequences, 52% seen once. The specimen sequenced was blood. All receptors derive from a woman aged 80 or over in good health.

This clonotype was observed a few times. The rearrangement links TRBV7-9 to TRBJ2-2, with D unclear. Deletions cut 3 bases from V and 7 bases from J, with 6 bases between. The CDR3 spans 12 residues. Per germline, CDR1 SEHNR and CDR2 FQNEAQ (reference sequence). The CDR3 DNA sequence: TGTGCCAGCAGCTTTGATAACGGGGAGCTGTTTTTT. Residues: CASSFDNGELFF.

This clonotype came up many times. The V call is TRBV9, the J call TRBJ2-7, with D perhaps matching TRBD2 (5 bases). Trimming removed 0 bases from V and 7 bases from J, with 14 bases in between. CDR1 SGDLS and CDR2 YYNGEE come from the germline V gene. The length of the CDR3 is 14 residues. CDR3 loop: CASSVESSTGEQYF. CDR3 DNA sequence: TGTGCCAGCAGCGTAGAGTCCTCTACGGGGGAGCAGTACTTC.

CDR3 residues: CASSSWGQGAANEKLFF. For the CDR3, the DNA is TGTGCCAGCAGCTCCTGGGGACAGGGGGCAGCTAATGAAAAACTGTTTTTT. V and J are TRBV11-2 and TRBJ1-4, with 12 positions matching TRBD1. The germline V gene encodes CDR1 SGHAT and CDR2 FQNNGV. J gave up 3 bases and V 4 bases, and 6 bases lay outside the gene matches. There are 17 residues in the CDR3.

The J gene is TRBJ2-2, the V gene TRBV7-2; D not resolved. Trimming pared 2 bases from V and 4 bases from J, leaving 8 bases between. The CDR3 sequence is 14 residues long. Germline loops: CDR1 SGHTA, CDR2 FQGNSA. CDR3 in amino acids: CASSLTFLTGELFF. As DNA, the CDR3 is TGTGCCAGCAGCTTAACCTTTCTCACCGGGGAGCTGTTTTTT.